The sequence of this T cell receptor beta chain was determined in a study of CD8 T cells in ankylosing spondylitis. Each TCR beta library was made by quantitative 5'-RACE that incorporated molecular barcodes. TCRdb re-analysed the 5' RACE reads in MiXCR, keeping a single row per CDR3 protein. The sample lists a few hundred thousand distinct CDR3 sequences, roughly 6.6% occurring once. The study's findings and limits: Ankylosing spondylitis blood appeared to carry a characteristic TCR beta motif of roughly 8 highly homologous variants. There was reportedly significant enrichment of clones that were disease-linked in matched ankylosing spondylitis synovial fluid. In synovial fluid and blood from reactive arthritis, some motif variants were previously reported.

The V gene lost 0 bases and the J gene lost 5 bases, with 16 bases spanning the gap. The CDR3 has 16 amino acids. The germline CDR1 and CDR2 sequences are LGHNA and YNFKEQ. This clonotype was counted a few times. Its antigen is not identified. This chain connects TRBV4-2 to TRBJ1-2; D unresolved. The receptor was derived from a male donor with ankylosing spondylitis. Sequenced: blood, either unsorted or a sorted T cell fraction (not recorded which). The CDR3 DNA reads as TGTGCCAGCAGCCAAGAGCTTAGAGGGCTCGGATATGGCTACACCTTC. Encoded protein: CASSQELRGLGYGYTF.